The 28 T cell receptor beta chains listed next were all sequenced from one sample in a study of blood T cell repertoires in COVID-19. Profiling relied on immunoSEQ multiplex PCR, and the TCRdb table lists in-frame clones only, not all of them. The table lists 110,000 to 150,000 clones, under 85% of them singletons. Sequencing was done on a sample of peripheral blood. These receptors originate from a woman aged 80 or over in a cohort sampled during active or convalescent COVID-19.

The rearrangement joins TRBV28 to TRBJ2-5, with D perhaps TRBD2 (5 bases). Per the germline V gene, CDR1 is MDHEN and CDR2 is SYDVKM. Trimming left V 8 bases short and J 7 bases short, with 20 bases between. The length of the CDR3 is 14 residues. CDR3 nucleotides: TGTGCCAGCGGCATTTCGGGATCACGGCGGACCCAGTACTTC. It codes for CASGISGSRRTQYF.

Written as DNA, the CDR3 is TGCGCCAGCAGCCCCGGACAGAGCACAGATACGCAGTATTTT. The encoded protein is CASSPGQSTDTQYF. The chain carries TRBV5-1 and TRBJ2-3; possibly TRBD1 for D (6 bases). V was pared by 4 bases and J by 0 bases, with 9 bases between. This CDR3 comprises 14 residues. Germline V gene data show CDR1 as SGHRS and CDR2 as YFSETQ. Based on the CDR3 plus reference TRBV5-1 and TRBJ2-3, the full variable domain is KAGVTQTPRYLIKTRGQQVTLSCSPISGHRSVSWYQQTPGQGLQFLFEYFSETQRNKGNFPGRFSGRQFSNSRSEMNVSTLELGDSALYLCASSPGQSTDTQYFGPGTRLTVL.

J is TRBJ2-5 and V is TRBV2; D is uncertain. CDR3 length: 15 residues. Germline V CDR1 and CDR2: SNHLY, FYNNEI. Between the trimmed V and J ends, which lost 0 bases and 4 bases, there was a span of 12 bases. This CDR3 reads CASSEAHIPGETQYF. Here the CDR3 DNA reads TGTGCCAGCAGTGAAGCGCACATCCCGGGAGAGACCCAGTACTTC.

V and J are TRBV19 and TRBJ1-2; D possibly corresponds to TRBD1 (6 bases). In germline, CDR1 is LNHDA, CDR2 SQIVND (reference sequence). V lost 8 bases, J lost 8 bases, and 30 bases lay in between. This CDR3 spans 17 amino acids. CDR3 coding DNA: TGTGCCAGTCGAATTCCCGGTTGGGGAGGGGGAACCTTCGGCTACACCTTC. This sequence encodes CASRIPGWGGGTFGYTF. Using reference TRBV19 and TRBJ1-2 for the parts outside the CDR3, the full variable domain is DGGITQSPKYLFRKEGQNVTLSCEQNLNHDAMYWYRQDPGQGLRLIYYSQIVNDFQKGDIAEGYSVSREKKESFPLTVTSAQKNPTAFYLCASRIPGWGGGTFGYTFGSGTRLTVV.

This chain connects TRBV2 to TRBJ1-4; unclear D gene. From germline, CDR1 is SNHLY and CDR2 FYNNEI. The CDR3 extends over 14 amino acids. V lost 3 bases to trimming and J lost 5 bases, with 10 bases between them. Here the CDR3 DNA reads TGTGCCAGCAGTGATAGTCAGGAAAATGAAAAACTGTTTTTT. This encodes CASSDSQENEKLFF.

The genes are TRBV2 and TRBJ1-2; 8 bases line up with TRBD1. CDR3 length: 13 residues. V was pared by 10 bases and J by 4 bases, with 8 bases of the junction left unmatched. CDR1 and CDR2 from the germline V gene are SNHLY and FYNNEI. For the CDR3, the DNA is TGTGCCACGGACCAGGGGGCCGGCTATGGCTACACCTTC. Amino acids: CATDQGAGYGYTF.

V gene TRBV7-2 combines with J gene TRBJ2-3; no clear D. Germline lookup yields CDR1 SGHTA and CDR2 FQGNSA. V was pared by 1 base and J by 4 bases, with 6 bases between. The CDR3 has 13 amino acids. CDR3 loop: CASSLVHADTQYF. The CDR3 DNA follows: TGTGCCAGCAGCTTAGTACACGCAGATACGCAGTATTTT.

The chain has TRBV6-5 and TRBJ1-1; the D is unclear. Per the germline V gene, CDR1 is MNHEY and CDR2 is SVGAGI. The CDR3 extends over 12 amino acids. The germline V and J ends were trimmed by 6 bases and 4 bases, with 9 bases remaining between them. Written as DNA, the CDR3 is TGTGCCAGCAGCCGACCGGGCACTGAAGCTTTCTTT. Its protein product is CASSRPGTEAFF.

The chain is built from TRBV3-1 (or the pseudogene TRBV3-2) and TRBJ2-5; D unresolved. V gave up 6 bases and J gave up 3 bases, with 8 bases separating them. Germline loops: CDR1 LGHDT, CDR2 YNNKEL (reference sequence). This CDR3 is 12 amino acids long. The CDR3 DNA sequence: TGTGCCAGCAGACAGCAAGAAGAGACCCAGTACTTC. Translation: CASRQQEETQYF.

The CDR3 is CASSLGGGAYNSPLHF. In nucleotides, the CDR3 is TGTGCCAGCAGCTTAGGAGGGGGCGCCTATAATTCACCCCTCCACTTT. The rearrangement uses TRBV11-2 and TRBJ1-6; TRBD1 matches at 7 bases. With 1 base clipped from V and 2 bases from J, the junction kept 2 bases outside the gene matches. CDR1 is SGHAT, CDR2 FQNNGV, per germline. This CDR3 region has 16 residues.

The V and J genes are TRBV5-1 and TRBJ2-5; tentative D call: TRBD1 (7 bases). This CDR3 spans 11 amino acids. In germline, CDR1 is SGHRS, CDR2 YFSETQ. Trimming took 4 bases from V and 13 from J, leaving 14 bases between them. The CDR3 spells CASSSPRGVYF. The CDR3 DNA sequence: TGCGCCAGCAGCAGCCCCAGGGGGGTGTACTTC.

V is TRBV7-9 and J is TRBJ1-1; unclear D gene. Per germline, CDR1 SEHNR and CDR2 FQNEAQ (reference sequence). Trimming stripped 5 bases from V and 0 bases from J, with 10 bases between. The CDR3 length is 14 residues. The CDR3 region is CASSPNPLNTEAFF. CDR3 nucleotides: TGTGCCAGCAGCCCTAATCCTCTGAACACTGAAGCTTTCTTT.

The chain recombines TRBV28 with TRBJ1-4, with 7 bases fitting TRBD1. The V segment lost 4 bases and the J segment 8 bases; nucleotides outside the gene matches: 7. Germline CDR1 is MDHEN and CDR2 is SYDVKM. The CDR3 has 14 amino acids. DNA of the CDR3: TGTGCCAGCAGTTCGGGACAGCTTAGGGAAAAACTGTTTTTT. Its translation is CASSSGQLREKLFF.

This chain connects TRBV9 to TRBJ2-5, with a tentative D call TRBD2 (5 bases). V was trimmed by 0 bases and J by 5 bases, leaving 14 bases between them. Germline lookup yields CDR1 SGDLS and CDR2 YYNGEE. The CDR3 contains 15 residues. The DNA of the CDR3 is TGTGCCAGCAGCGTAGTTGGCCTAGCCGGTGAGACCCAGTACTTC. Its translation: CASSVVGLAGETQYF. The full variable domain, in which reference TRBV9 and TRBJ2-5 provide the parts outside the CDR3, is DSGVTQTPKHLITATGQRVTLRCSPRSGDLSVYWYQQSLDQGLQFLIQYYNGEERAKGNILERFSAQQFPDLHSELNLSSLELGDSALYFCASSVVGLAGETQYFGPGTRLLVL.

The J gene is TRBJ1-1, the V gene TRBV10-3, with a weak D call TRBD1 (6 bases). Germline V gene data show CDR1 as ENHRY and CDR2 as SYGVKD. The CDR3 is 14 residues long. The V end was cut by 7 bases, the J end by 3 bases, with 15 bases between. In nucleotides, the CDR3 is TGTGCCATCAATCAACAGGGAAAGGACACTGAAGCTTTCTTT. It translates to CAINQQGKDTEAFF.

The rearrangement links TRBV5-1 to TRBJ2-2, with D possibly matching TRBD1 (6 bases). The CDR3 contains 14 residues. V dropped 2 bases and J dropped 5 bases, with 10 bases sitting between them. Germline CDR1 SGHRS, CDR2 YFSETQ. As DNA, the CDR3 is TGCGCCAGCAGCTTACAACAGGGAACCGGGGAGCTGTTTTTT. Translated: CASSLQQGTGELFF.

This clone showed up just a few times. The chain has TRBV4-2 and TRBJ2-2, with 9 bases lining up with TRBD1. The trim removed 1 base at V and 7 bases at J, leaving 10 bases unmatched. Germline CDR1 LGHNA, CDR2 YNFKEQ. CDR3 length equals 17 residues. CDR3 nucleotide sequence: TGTGCCAGCAGCCAAGGGGGAGGGACAGGGTTAATCGGGGAGCTGTTTTTT. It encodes CASSQGGGTGLIGELFF.

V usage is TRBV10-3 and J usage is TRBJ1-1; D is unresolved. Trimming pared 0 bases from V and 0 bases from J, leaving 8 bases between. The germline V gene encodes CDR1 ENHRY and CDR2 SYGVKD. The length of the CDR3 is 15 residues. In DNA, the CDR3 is TGTGCCATCAGTGAGTCGGCACACGTGAACACTGAAGCTTTCTTT. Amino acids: CAISESAHVNTEAFF.

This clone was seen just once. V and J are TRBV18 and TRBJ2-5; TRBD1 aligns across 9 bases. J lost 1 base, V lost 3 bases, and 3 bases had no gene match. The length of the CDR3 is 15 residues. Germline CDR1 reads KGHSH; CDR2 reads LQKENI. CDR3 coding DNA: TGTGCCAGCTCACCCGGGACAGGGTCCCAAGAGACCCAGTACTTC. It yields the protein CASSPGTGSQETQYF.

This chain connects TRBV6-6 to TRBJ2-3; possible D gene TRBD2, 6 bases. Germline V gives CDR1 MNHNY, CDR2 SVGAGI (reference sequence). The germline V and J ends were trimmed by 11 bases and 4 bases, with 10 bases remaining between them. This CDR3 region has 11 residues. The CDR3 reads CAGGWADTQYF. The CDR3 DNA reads TGTGCCGGGGGGTGGGCAGATACGCAGTATTTT.

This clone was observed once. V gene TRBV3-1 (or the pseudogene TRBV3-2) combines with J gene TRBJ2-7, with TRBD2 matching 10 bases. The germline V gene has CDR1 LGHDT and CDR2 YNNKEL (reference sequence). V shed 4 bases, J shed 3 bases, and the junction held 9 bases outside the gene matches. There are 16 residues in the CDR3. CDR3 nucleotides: TGTGCCAGCAGCCTCCTTGCTAGCGGGGGCATCTACGAGCAGTACGTC. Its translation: CASSLLASGGIYEQYV.

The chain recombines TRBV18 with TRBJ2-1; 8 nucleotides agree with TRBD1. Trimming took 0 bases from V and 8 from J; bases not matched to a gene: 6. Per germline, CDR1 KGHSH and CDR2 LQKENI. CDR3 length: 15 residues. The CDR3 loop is CASSPPGRGLDEQFF. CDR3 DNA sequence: TGTGCCAGCTCACCACCCGGCAGGGGGCTGGATGAGCAGTTCTTC.

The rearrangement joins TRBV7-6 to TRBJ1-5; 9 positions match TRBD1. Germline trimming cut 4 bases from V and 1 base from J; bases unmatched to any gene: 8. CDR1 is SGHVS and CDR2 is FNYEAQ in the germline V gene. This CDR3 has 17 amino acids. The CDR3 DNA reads TGTGCCAGCAGCTCGACAGGGGGAGGATTAAGCAATCAGCCCCAGCATTTT. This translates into CASSSTGGGLSNQPQHF.

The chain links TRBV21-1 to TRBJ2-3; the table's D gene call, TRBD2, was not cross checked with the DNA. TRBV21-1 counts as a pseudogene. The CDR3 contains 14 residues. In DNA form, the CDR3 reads TGTGCCAGCAGCAAAGAGAGATCGGGGAATTTACGGTATTTT. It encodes CASSKERSGNLRYF.

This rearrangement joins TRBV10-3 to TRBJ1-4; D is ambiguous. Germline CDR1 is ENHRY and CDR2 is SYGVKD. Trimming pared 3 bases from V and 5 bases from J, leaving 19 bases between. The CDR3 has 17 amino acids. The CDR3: CAISERLGGGVNEKLFF. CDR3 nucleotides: TGTGCCATCAGTGAACGGCTTGGTGGAGGCGTCAATGAAAAACTGTTTTTT.

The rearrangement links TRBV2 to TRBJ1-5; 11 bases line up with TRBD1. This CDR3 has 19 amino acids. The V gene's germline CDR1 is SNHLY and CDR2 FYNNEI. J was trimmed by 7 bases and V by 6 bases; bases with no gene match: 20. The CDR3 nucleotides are TGTGCCAGCAGGGTAGCCGGGACAGGGGGATTGGGATCTAGGCAGCCCCAGCATTTT. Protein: CASRVAGTGGLGSRQPQHF.

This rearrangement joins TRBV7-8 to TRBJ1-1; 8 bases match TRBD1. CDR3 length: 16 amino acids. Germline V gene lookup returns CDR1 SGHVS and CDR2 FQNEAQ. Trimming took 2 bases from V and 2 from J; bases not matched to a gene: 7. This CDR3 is CASSLQGARANTEAFF. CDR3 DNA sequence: TGTGCCAGCAGCTTACAGGGGGCGCGGGCCAACACTGAAGCTTTCTTT.

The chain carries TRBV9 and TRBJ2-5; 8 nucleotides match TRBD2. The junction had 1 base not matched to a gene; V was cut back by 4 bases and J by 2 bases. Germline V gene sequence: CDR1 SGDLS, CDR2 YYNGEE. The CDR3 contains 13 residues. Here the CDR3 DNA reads TGTGCCAGCAGCCCGGGAGGGCAAGAGACCCAGTACTTC. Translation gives CASSPGGQETQYF. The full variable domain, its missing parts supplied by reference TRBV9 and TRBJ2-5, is DSGVTQTPKHLITATGQRVTLRCSPRSGDLSVYWYQQSLDQGLQFLIQYYNGEERAKGNILERFSAQQFPDLHSELNLSSLELGDSALYFCASSPGGQETQYFGPGTRLLVL.